One T cell receptor (beta chain) is described in this entry. The source of the sample is a study of blood T cell repertoires in COVID-19. Germline V gene lookup returns CDR1 MNHEY and CDR2 SMNVEV (reference sequence). The CDR3 runs to 13 residues. The V gene end was trimmed by 5 bases and the J gene end by 3 bases; junction bases not matched to a gene: 2. The table came from immunoSEQ multiplex PCR; TCRdb's copy has only in-frame clones and leaves some out. The data contain some 250,000 clones, around 86% of them singletons. The TCR was taken from a woman aged 60-75 years with active or convalescent COVID-19. The V call is TRBV27, the J call TRBJ1-1; 8 bases match TRBD1. The sequenced material came from peripheral blood. The CDR3, as DNA: TGTGCCAGCAGTCTCAGGGGGCACACTGAAGCTTTCTTT. Protein: CASSLRGHTEAFF.